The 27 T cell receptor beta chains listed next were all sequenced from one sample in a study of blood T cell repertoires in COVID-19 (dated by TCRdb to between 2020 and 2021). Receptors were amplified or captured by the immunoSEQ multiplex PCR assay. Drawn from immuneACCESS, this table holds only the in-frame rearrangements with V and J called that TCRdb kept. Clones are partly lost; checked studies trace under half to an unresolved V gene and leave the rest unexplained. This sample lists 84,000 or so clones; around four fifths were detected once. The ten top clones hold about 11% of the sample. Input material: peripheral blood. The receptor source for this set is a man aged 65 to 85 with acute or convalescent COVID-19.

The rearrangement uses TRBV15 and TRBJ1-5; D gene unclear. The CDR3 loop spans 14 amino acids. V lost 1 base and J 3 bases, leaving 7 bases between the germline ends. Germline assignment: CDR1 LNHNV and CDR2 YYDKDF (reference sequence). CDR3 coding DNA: TGTGCCACCAGCAGAGCAACTGCCAATCAGCCCCAGCATTTT. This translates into CATSRATANQPQHF.

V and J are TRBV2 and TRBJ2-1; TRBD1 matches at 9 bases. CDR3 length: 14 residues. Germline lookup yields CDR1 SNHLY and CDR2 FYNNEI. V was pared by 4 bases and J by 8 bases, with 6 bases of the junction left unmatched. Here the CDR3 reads CASSGDRVLDEQFF. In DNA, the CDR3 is TGTGCCAGCAGTGGGGACAGGGTATTGGATGAGCAGTTCTTC.

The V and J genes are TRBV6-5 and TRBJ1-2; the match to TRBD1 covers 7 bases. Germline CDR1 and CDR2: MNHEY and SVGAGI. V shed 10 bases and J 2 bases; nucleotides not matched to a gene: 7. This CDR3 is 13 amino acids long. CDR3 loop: CATLLTGNYGYTF. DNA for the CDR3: TGTGCCACACTGCTGACAGGGAACTATGGCTACACCTTC.

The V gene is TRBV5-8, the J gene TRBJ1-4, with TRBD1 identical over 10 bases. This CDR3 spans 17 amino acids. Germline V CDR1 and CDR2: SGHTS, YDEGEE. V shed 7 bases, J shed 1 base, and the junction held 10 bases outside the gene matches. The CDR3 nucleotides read TGTGCCAGCGAATCGACAGGGGGCAAGATAACTAATGAAAAACTGTTTTTT. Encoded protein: CASESTGGKITNEKLFF.

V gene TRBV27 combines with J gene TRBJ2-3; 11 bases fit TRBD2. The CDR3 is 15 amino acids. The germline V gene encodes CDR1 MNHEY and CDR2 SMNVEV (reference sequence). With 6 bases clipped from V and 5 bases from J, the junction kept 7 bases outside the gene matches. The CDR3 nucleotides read TGTGCCAGCAGCTTAGCGGGGGGGCCGAGAGATACGCAGTATTTT. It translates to CASSLAGGPRDTQYF.

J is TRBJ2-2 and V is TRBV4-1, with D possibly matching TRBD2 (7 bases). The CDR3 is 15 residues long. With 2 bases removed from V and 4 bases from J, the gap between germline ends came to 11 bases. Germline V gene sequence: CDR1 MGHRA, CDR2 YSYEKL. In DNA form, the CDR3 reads TGCGCCAGCAGCCAATGGGGGGGCGGCACCGGGGAGCTGTTTTTT. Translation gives CASSQWGGGTGELFF.

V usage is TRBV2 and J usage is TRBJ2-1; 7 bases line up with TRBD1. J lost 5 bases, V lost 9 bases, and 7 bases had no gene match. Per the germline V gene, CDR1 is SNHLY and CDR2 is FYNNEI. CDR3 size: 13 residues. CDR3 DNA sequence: TGTGCCAGTAAGGGACAGCGAAACAATGAGCAGTTCTTC. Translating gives CASKGQRNNEQFF.

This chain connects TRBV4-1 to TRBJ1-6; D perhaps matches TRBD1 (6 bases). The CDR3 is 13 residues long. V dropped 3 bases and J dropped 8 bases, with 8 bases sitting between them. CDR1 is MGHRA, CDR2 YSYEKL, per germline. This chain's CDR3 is CASSQDSHSPLHF. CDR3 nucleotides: TGCGCCAGCAGCCAGGACAGTCATTCACCCCTCCACTTT.

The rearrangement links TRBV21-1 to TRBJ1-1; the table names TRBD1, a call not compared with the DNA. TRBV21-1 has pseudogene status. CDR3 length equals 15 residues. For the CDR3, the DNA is TGTGCCAGCAAGAGACAGGGGGCAGGAAACACTGAAGCTTTCTTT. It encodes CASKRQGAGNTEAFF.

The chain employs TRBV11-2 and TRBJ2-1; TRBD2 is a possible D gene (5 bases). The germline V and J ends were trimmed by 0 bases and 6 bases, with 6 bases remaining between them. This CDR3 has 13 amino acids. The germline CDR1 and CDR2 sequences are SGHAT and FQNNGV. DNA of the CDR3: TGTGCCAGCAGCTTAGAACTAGGCAATGAGCAGTTCTTC. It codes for CASSLELGNEQFF.

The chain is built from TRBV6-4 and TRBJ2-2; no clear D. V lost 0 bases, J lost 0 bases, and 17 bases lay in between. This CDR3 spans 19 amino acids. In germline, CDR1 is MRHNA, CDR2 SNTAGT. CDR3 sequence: CASSDSPLPAAPNTGELFF. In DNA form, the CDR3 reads TGTGCCAGCAGTGACTCTCCCCTCCCGGCGGCTCCGAACACCGGGGAGCTGTTTTTT.

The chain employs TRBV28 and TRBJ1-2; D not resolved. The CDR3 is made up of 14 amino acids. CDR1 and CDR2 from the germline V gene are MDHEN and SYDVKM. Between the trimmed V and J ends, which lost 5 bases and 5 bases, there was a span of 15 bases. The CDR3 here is CASSLLAVQYGYTF. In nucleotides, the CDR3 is TGTGCCAGCAGTCTTTTGGCCGTACAGTATGGCTACACCTTC.

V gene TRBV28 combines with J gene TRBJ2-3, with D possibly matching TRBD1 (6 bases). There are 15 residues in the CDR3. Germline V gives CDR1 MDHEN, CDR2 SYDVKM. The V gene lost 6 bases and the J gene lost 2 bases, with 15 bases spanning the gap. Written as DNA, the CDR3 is TGTGCCAGCAGAAGTCGTCGGGACACCACAGATACGCAGTATTTT. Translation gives CASRSRRDTTDTQYF. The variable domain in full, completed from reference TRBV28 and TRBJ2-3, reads DVKVTQSSRYLVKRTGEKVFLECVQDMDHENMFWYRQDPGLGLRLIYFSYDVKMKEKGDIPEGYSVSREKKERFSLILESASTNQTSMYLCASRSRRDTTDTQYFGPGTRLTVL.

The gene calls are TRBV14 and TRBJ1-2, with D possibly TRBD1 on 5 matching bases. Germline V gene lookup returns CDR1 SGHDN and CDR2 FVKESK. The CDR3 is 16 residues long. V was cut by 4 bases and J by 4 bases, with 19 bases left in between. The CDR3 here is CASSRLDSSNAYGYTF. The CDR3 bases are TGTGCCAGCAGCCGCCTCGACAGCAGCAACGCCTATGGCTACACCTTC.

CDR3 loop: CASRTPGQGSDTQYF. The CDR3 nucleotides are TGTGCCAGCAGAACTCCGGGACAGGGGTCAGATACGCAGTATTTT. This sequence joins TRBV7-9 and TRBJ2-3, with TRBD1 matching 10 bases. The CDR3 length is 15 residues. With V trimmed by 6 bases and J by 4 bases, 7 bases remained unmatched. CDR1 is SEHNR, CDR2 FQNEAQ, per germline (reference sequence).

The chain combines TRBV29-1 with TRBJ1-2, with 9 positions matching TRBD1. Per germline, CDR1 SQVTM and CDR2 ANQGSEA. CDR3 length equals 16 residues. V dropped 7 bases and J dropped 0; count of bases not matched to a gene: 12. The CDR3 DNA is TGCAGCGCCCGCCCAGGACAGGGGCTTGCTAACTATGGCTACACCTTC. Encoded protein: CSARPGQGLANYGYTF. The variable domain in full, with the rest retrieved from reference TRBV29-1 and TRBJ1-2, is SAVISQKPSRDICQRGTSLTIQCQVDSQVTMMFWYRQQPGQSLTLIATANQGSEATYESGFVIDKFPISRPNLTFSTLTVSNMSPEDSSIYLCSARPGQGLANYGYTFGSGTRLTVV.

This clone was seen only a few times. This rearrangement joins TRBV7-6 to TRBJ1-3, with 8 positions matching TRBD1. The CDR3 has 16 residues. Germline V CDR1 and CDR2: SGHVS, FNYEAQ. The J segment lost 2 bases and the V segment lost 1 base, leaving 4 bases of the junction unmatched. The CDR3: CASSLDLGQAGNTIYF. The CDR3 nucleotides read TGTGCCAGCAGCTTAGACCTGGGACAGGCTGGAAACACCATATATTTT.

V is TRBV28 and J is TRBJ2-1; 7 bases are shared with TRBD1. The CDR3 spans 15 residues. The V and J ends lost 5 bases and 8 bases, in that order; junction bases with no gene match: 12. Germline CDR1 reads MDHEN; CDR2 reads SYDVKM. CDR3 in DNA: TGTGCCAGCAGTGGGGGACAGTACGTAGGCGATGAGCAGTTCTTC. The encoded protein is CASSGGQYVGDEQFF.

CDR3 in DNA: TGTGCCAGCAGTGTTGAACCGAGGACCGGGGAGCTGTTTTTT. Its protein product is CASSVEPRTGELFF. The chain recombines TRBV6-4 with TRBJ2-2; unclear D gene. Germline CDR1 and CDR2: MRHNA and SNTAGT. V dropped 4 bases and J dropped 5 bases, with 11 bases sitting between them. The CDR3 spans 14 residues.

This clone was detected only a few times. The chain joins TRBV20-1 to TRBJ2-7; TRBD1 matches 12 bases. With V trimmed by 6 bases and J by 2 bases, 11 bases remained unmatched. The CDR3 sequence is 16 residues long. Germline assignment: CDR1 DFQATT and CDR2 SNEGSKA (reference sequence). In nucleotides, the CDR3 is TGCAGTGCCAGTCCCGGGACAGGGGGCGGCCCCTACGAGCAGTACTTC. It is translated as CSASPGTGGGPYEQYF.

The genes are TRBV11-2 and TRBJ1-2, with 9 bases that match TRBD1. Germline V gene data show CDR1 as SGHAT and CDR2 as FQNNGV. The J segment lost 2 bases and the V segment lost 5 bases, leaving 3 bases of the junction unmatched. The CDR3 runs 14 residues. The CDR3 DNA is TGTGCCAGCAGCCACAGGGGGCCGAACTATGGCTACACCTTC. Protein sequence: CASSHRGPNYGYTF.

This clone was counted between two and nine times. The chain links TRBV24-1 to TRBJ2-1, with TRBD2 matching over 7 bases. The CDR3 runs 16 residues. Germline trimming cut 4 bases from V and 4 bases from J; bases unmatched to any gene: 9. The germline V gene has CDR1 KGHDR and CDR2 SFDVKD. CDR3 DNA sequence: TGTGCCACCAGTGACGAGCGGGGCCTACCTTACAATGAGCAGTTCTTC. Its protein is CATSDERGLPYNEQFF.

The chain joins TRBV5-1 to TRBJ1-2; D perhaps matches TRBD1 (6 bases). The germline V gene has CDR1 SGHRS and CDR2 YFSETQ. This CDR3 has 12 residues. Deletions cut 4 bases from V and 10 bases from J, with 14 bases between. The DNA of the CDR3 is TGCGCCAGCAGCAGTTCACAGGGTTTCTACACCTTC. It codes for CASSSSQGFYTF.

CDR3 in amino acids: CASMGGRRNYGYTF. As DNA, the CDR3 is TGTGCCAGCATGGGCGGGCGTAGGAACTATGGCTACACCTTC. The rearrangement uses TRBV2 and TRBJ1-2; D uncertain. This CDR3 spans 14 amino acids. Germline V CDR1 and CDR2: SNHLY, FYNNEI. V was clipped by 7 bases and J by 2 bases, with 14 bases between them.

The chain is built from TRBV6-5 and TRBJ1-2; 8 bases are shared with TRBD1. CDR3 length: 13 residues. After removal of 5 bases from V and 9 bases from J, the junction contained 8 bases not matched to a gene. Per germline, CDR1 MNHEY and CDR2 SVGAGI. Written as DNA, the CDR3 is TGTGCCAGCAGTCCCCAGACAGGGGCGAGCTACACCTTC. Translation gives CASSPQTGASYTF.

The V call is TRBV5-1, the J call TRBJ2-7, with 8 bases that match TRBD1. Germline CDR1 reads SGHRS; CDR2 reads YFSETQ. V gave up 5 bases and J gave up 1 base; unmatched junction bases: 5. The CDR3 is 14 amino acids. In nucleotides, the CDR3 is TGCGCCAGCAGTCGGACAGGGCTTTCCTACGAGCAGTACTTC. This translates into CASSRTGLSYEQYF.

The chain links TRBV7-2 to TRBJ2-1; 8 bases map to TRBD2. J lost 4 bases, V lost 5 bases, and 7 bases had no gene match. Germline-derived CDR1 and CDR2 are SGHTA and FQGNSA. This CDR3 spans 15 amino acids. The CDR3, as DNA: TGTGCCAGCAGCACAGGACTAGCTCAGTACAATGAGCAGTTCTTC. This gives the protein CASSTGLAQYNEQFF.